This is a list of T cell receptor beta chains from one sample in a study of shared clonotypes between healthy human individuals. Some clones are missing from TCRdb's copy, which holds only in-frame ones; the method was immunoSEQ multiplex PCR. The sample lists under 350,000 clones, roughly 87% occurring once. The sample taken for sequencing was memory CD8+ T cells sorted from blood. Receptors originate from a man aged 18 to 29 in good health. Both conserved end residues are part of each CDR3. The order of the fields is V gene, D gene, J gene, CDR3 DNA, CDR3 protein. A D gene is named only where the DNA matches it firmly.

v_call: TRBV2; d_call: TRBD2; j_call: TRBJ2-1; cdr3_nt: TGTGCCAGCAGCTCGAACCCGGGACTAGCGGGCGATGAGCAGTTCTTC; cdr3_aa: CASSSNPGLAGDEQFF
v_call: TRBV5-6; d_call: .; j_call: TRBJ2-7; cdr3_nt: TGTGCCAGCAGCTTGGCCAATGCAGGGAGCGAGCAGTACTTC; cdr3_aa: CASSLANAGSEQYF
v_call: TRBV4-1; d_call: .; j_call: TRBJ1-1; cdr3_nt: TGCGCCAGCAGCATTGGGGGGGCCACTGAAGCTTTCTTT; cdr3_aa: CASSIGGATEAFF
v_call: TRBV7-9; d_call: .; j_call: TRBJ1-1; cdr3_nt: TGTGCCAGCAGCTCCAGCCGAGACACTGAAGCTTTCTTT; cdr3_aa: CASSSSRDTEAFF
v_call: TRBV9; d_call: .; j_call: TRBJ2-1; cdr3_nt: TGTGCCAGCAGCGTAGTGCCCATCAGGGCTGGCCTATACAATGAGCAGTTCTTC; cdr3_aa: CASSVVPIRAGLYNEQFF
v_call: TRBV19; d_call: .; j_call: TRBJ2-7; cdr3_nt: TGTGCCAGTCCTCGTGGGGCCTCGCGAGAGCAGTACTTC; cdr3_aa: CASPRGASREQYF
v_call: TRBV5-1; d_call: .; j_call: TRBJ2-7; cdr3_nt: TGCGCCAGCAGCTTGGCCTTCGGGGGAGGTTACGAGCAGTACTTC; cdr3_aa: CASSLAFGGGYEQYF
v_call: TRBV30; d_call: .; j_call: TRBJ2-7; cdr3_nt: TGTGCCTGGAGTTTAGCGTCCGGGGCCTACGAGCAGTACTTC; cdr3_aa: CAWSLASGAYEQYF
v_call: TRBV30; d_call: .; j_call: TRBJ1-1; cdr3_nt: TGTGCCTGGAGTGTACATCCTGACACTGAAGCTTTCTTT; cdr3_aa: CAWSVHPDTEAFF
v_call: TRBV14; d_call: TRBD2; j_call: TRBJ2-1; cdr3_nt: TGTGCCAGCAGCTCCCGACTAGCGGGAGGGCAGGCCCTCTACAATGAGCAGTTCTTC; cdr3_aa: CASSSRLAGGQALYNEQFF
v_call: TRBV6-5; d_call: .; j_call: TRBJ1-2; cdr3_nt: TGTGCCAGCAGTTACTCGTGGGACCGTGGAAAATATGGCTACACCTTC; cdr3_aa: CASSYSWDRGKYGYTF
v_call: TRBV2; d_call: TRBD1; j_call: TRBJ1-1; cdr3_nt: TGTGCCAGCACCCCCATGACAGGGATGAACACTGAAGCTTTCTTT; cdr3_aa: CASTPMTGMNTEAFF
v_call: TRBV6-4; d_call: TRBD2; j_call: TRBJ2-3; cdr3_nt: TGTGCCAGCAGCCCCTCAGGAGCGGGAATTGATACGCAGTATTTT; cdr3_aa: CASSPSGAGIDTQYF
v_call: TRBV27; d_call: .; j_call: TRBJ1-5; cdr3_nt: TGTGCCAGCCGAGAAGGGGGGCAGCCCCAGCATTTT; cdr3_aa: CASREGGQPQHF
v_call: TRBV7-9; d_call: TRBD2; j_call: TRBJ2-1; cdr3_nt: TGTGCCAGCAGCTTAACTAGCGGGACCTACAATGAGCAGTTCTTC; cdr3_aa: CASSLTSGTYNEQFF
v_call: TRBV9; d_call: .; j_call: TRBJ1-6; cdr3_nt: TGTGCCAGCGCGGCAGGGATAGGTTCACCCCTCCACTTT; cdr3_aa: CASAAGIGSPLHF
v_call: TRBV6-1; d_call: .; j_call: TRBJ2-7; cdr3_nt: TGTGCCAGCAGTCCCCTACCGGGGGTCTGCGAGCAGTACTTC; cdr3_aa: CASSPLPGVCEQYF